This TCR beta chain is drawn from a study of vaccination effects on CD4 cells after COVID-19. The V end lost 2 bases, the J end lost 5 bases, and 13 bases lay between the germline ends. This CDR3 spans 14 amino acids. In germline, CDR1 is SGHTS, CDR2 YDEGEE. Expansion of antigen-specific CD4+ T cells with viral peptide pools was carried out by the ViraFEST assay before sequencing. Isolating CD4+ T cells followed more than eight days of culture. Participants were given two doses of BNT162b2 or mRNA-1273 vaccine. Nobody among the vaccine recipients had prior SARS-CoV-2 infection (nucleocapsid antibodies were negative). It was with 10 IU/ml IL-2 and 9.5 to 10 ug/ml peptides that under 2.5 million PBMC per well were cultured. Cultures received IL-2 medium that replaced half the medium on days 3 and 7. A remark on this clone: Its antigen remains unidentified.

Profiled with immunoSEQ multiplex PCR; TCRdb holds only in-frame clones, not every one. The table has tens of thousands of clones, just under 75% seen once. This clonotype originated in a human donor who received a COVID-19 vaccine. Sequences were derived from CD4+ T cells from PBMCs cultured with HCoV-229E spike peptides, sampled after COVID-19 vaccination. The chain uses TRBV5-8 and TRBJ2-5; D remains ambiguous. The CDR3 loop reads CASSFYDSMETQYF. CDR3 in DNA: TGTGCCAGCAGCTTTTACGACTCGATGGAGACCCAGTACTTC.